A single sample gave rise to the 7 T cell receptor beta chains below, sequenced in a study of shared clonotypes between healthy human individuals. The repertoire was sequenced with immunoSEQ multiplex PCR; TCRdb's copy has only in-frame clones and lacks some. Altogether about 980,000 clones are present, 60% to 85% being singletons, with the ten largest covering approximately 1.5%. The specimen sequenced was memory CD4+ T cells sorted from blood. Subset in this sample: CD45RA-negative fraction. Receptors were obtained from a man younger than 30 in good health.

V usage is TRBV27 and J usage is TRBJ1-1; D unclear. Deletions cut 9 bases from V and 4 bases from J, with 15 bases between. CDR3 length: 13 residues. Germline CDR1 and CDR2: MNHEY and SMNVEV (reference sequence). In DNA, the CDR3 is TGTGCCAGTATCCCCAGAGATTTCACTGAAGCTTTCTTT. Encoded protein: CASIPRDFTEAFF.

This chain joins TRBV5-4 and TRBJ2-5; 10 bases map to TRBD1. V lost 4 bases to trimming and J lost 5 bases; unmatched junction nucleotides: 8. Germline loops: CDR1 SGHNT, CDR2 YYREEE (reference sequence). This CDR3 has 15 residues. Written as DNA, the CDR3 is TGTGCCAGCAGCGCCGGGACAGGGGCCTGGGAGACCCAGTACTTC. This codes for CASSAGTGAWETQYF.

The rearrangement uses TRBV19 and TRBJ2-7; TRBD1 matches at 8 bases. The junction had 8 bases not matched to a gene; V was cut back by 4 bases and J by 3 bases. Looked up from germline, CDR1 is LNHDA and CDR2 is SQIVND (reference sequence). The CDR3 has 15 amino acids. The CDR3 is CASSTGQGGIYEQYF. CDR3 sequence (DNA): TGTGCCAGTAGTACCGGACAGGGAGGTATCTACGAGCAGTACTTC.

A few counts support this clone. This chain uses TRBV6-1 with TRBJ2-5; TRBD1 or TRBD2 may be the D gene (6 bases each). Trimming cost V 6 bases and J 6 bases, with 14 bases left between them. This CDR3 has 13 residues. The germline V gene encodes CDR1 MNHNS and CDR2 SASEGT. The CDR3 DNA is TGTGCCAGCAGGCACCAAGGGGGGCAGACCCAGTACTTC. Its protein product is CASRHQGGQTQYF.

The V call is TRBV7-9, the J call TRBJ2-1; D call uncertain. This CDR3 spans 15 amino acids. CDR1 is SEHNR, CDR2 FQNEAQ, per germline (reference sequence). V dropped 6 bases and J dropped 0 bases, with 12 bases sitting between them. The CDR3 loop is CASRQQTSSYNEQFF. The CDR3 DNA is TGTGCCAGCAGGCAACAGACGAGCTCCTACAATGAGCAGTTCTTC.

Concerning this clone itself: The same CDR3 can be traced to other DNA sequences in this sample. The V gene is TRBV5-6, the J gene TRBJ2-5, with TRBD2 as a possible D gene (6 bases). V was cut by 1 base and J by 5 bases, with 12 bases left in between. This CDR3 is built from 14 residues. Germline V gene data show CDR1 as SGHDT and CDR2 as YYEEEE. The CDR3, as DNA: TGTGCCAGCAGCTTGTCAGGGACTGGGGAGACCCAGTACTTC. The encoded protein is CASSLSGTGETQYF.

This clone was seen only a few times. The chain employs TRBV2 and TRBJ1-6; D is unresolved. The CDR3 consists of 14 residues. CDR1 is SNHLY and CDR2 is FYNNEI in the germline V gene. Trimming took 7 bases from V and 2 from J, leaving 9 bases between them. In nucleotides, the CDR3 is TGTGCCAGCACCCTTGGGCCCTATAATTCACCCCTCCACTTT. This gives the protein CASTLGPYNSPLHF.